This is a list of T cell receptor beta chains from one sample in a study of cytomegalovirus exposure and HLA in healthy donors. Sequencing was performed with immunoSEQ multiplex PCR; in TCRdb, only in-frame clones are kept and a portion is missing. The sample includes roughly 110,000 clones, over 80% of them seen just once. Source material: PBMCs. These receptors all stem from a man under 40 in good health and CMV-seropositive. Each CDR3 is given with its conserved first and last residue. A D gene is named only where the DNA matches it firmly. Size is omitted from some rows. Given values are once, few, many or a class for expanded clones.

d_call	v_call	j_call	clone_size	cdr3_aa	cdr3_nt
NA	TRBV11-3	TRBJ2-1	NA	CASSFPTAYNEQFF	TGTGCCAGCAGCTTTCCGACAGCCTACAATGAGCAGTTCTTC
TRBD2	TRBV27	TRBJ2-3	NA	CASGTSGVFTDTQYF	TGTGCCAGCGGTACTAGCGGGGTTTTCACAGATACGCAGTATTTT
NA	TRBV13	TRBJ1-3	NA	CASSQGGKDTIYF	TGTGCCAGCAGTCAGGGAGGTAAAGACACCATATATTTT
NA	TRBV5-4	TRBJ1-1	NA	CASSSEQGGSTEAFF	TGTGCCAGCAGCTCAGAACAGGGTGGGAGCACTGAAGCTTTCTTT
TRBD1	TRBV9	TRBJ1-1	few	CASRKLGQGASEAFF	TGTGCCAGCAGAAAACTAGGACAGGGGGCGTCTGAAGCTTTCTTT
NA	TRBV7-8	TRBJ2-7	NA	CASSGQPSSYEQYF	TGTGCCAGCAGCGGGCAGCCGAGCTCCTACGAGCAGTACTTC
NA	TRBV7-6	TRBJ2-1	NA	CASSLALGQMEQFF	TGTGCCAGCAGCTTAGCACTGGGCCAGATGGAGCAGTTCTTC
TRBD1	TRBV27	TRBJ2-7	NA	CASSFFAGGAEQYF	TGTGCCAGCAGTTTCTTCGCAGGGGGTGCCGAGCAGTACTTC
NA	TRBV5-1	TRBJ2-1	NA	CASSLDSRRDNEQFF	TGCGCCAGCAGCTTGGACTCCCGCAGGGACAATGAGCAGTTCTTC
TRBD2	TRBV5-1	TRBJ2-3	NA	CASSLGGGSRTDTQYF	TGCGCCAGCAGCTTGGGGGGGGGATCCCGCACAGATACGCAGTATTTT
TRBD1	TRBV11-3	TRBJ1-2	NA	CASSQGTAINYGYTF	TGTGCCAGCAGCCAAGGGACAGCTATTAACTATGGCTACACCTTC
NA	TRBV4-2	TRBJ2-1	NA	CASSQVPDSSYNEQFF	TGTGCCAGCAGCCAAGTGCCTGATAGCTCCTACAATGAGCAGTTCTTC
NA	TRBV5-8	TRBJ1-6	once	CASSLSRGSASPLHF	TGTGCCAGCAGCTTGAGTCGGGGTTCTGCTTCACCCCTCCACTTT
NA	TRBV2	TRBJ1-4	NA	CASRADRWANEKLFF	TGTGCCAGCAGAGCGGACAGATGGGCTAATGAAAAACTGTTTTTT
TRBD2	TRBV6-1	TRBJ2-3	once	CASSERGGSSTDTQYF	TGTGCCAGCAGTGAGCGGGGGGGCTCTAGCACAGATACGCAGTATTTT
TRBD2	TRBV10-3	TRBJ2-3	NA	CAISESPRGVTDTQYF	TGTGCCATCAGTGAGTCTCCGCGGGGGGTCACAGATACGCAGTATTTT
TRBD1	TRBV2	TRBJ1-1	NA	CASSGGQIMNTEAFF	TGTGCCAGCAGTGGGGGACAGATCATGAACACTGAAGCTTTCTTT
NA	TRBV21-1	TRBJ1-2	NA	CASSKVRDRDNGYTF	TGTGCCAGCAGCAAGGTCCGGGACAGGGACAATGGCTACACCTTC
TRBD2	TRBV2	TRBJ2-7	NA	CASSAHGTSDYEQYF	TGTGCCAGCAGCGCCCACGGGACTAGCGACTACGAGCAGTACTTC
TRBD2	TRBV6-1	TRBJ2-3	NA	CASTGGINTDTQYF	TGTGCCAGCACCGGGGGGATTAACACAGATACGCAGTATTTT
NA	TRBV5-4	TRBJ2-1	NA	CASSLKAGNNEQFF	TGTGCCAGCAGCCTCAAGGCGGGAAACAATGAGCAGTTCTTC
TRBD2	TRBV5-4	TRBJ2-2	NA	CASSFTDSSGGATGTGELFF	TGTGCCAGCAGCTTTACCGATTCTAGCGGGGGGGCCACGGGCACCGGGGAGCTGTTTTTT
TRBD1	TRBV10-2	TRBJ1-5	NA	CASSGTGSIYDSNQPQHF	TGCGCCAGCAGTGGGACAGGGTCAATTTATGATAGCAATCAGCCCCAGCATTTT
NA	TRBV5-6	TRBJ2-5	NA	CASSLASGETQYF	TGTGCCAGCAGCTTGGCCAGTGGAGAGACCCAGTACTTC
TRBD2	TRBV11-2	TRBJ2-3	NA	CASSLVLLGLAGEMDTQYF	TGTGCCAGCAGCTTAGTGCTTTTAGGGCTAGCGGGGGAAATGGATACGCAGTATTTT
TRBD1	TRBV30	TRBJ1-2	NA	CAWRLVGTGHGYTF	TGTGCCTGGAGATTGGTCGGGACAGGTCATGGCTACACCTTC
NA	TRBV9	TRBJ1-1	NA	CASSVRGGAEAFF	TGTGCCAGCAGCGTACGGGGGGGCGCTGAAGCTTTCTTT
NA	TRBV16	TRBJ1-1	NA	CASSPRRGTAFF	TGTGCCAGCAGCCCCCGCAGGGGTACAGCTTTCTTT
NA	TRBV9	TRBJ1-1	NA	CASSPQSQGKTEAFF	TGTGCCAGCAGCCCTCAATCCCAGGGGAAGACTGAAGCTTTCTTT